Given below is one T cell receptor beta chain in context. Antigen specificity is unknown. An end of the junction does not agree with germline; a read error may underlie this. The data were obtained in a study of beta chain features in type 1 diabetes. Study-wide findings and caveats: Researchers report that Type 1 diabetes patients had moderately but significantly shorter TCRB CDR3s across all four CD4+ subsets. Sequencing from cDNA could over-represent high-TCR-expressing cells. PCR might favor shorter templates, but any such skew would affect patients and controls equally.

cDNA synthesis used the whole RNA isolate, giving expressed TCRB sequences. Here immunoSEQ multiplex PCR was the method, and the copy in TCRdb shows in-frame clones only, minus some. Of 400,000 or so clones detected, roughly a tenth appear once; the ten largest clones hold about 0.6%. In germline, CDR1 is SGHTA, CDR2 FQGTGA. The CDR3 runs to 17 residues. One heparinised draw, averaging about 110 mL, was taken per donor. Each population that was sorted was more than 95% pure. The source is a man aged 25 to 45 with type 1 diabetes. V gene TRBV7-3 combines with J gene TRBJ2-6; perhaps TRBD1 as D (5 bases). The sample taken for sequencing was central memory CD4+ T cells from blood. Written as DNA, the CDR3 is TGCGCCAGCAGCCCGTCAGCCTACAGGACTGGGGCCAACGTCCTGACTTTC. Its translation: CASSPSAYRTGANVLTF.